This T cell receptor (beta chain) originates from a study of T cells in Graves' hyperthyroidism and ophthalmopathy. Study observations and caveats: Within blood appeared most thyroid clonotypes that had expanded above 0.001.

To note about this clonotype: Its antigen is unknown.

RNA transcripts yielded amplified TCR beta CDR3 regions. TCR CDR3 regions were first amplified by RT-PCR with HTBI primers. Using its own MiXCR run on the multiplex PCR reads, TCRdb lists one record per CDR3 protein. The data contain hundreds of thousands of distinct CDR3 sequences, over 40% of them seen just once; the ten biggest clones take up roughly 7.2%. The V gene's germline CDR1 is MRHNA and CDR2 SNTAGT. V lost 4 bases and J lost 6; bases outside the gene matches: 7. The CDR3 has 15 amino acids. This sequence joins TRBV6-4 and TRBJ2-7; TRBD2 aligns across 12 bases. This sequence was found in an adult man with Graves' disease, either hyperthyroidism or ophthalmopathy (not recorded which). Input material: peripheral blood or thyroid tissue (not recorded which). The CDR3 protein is CASSAETSGRSEQYF. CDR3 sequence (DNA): TGTGCCAGCAGTGCGGAGACTAGCGGGAGATCCGAGCAGTACTTC.